A single sample is the source of the 14 T cell receptor beta chains below, sequenced in a study of cytomegalovirus exposure and HLA in healthy donors. The primer mix had 60 Vbeta and 13 Jbeta primers. Using immunoSEQ multiplex PCR, the repertoire was profiled, and TCRdb retains in-frame clones only, with some absent. The sample consists of approximately 85,000 clones, 62% of them appearing once. The sequenced sample was PBMCs. These receptors all come from a woman aged 25-40 years in good health and CMV-seropositive.

This chain uses TRBV5-1 with TRBJ1-6; possibly TRBD1 for D (6 bases). The CDR3 has 17 residues. Germline values: CDR1 SGHRS, CDR2 YFSETQ. Deletions cut 7 bases from V and 0 bases from J, with 17 bases between. The CDR3 DNA sequence: TGCGCCAGCCGGGACATAAAGGTAAGCTCCTATAATTCACCCCTCCACTTT. The encoded protein is CASRDIKVSSYNSPLHF.

The chain uses TRBV10-3 and TRBJ1-4; the match to TRBD1 covers 7 bases. Germline V gene lookup returns CDR1 ENHRY and CDR2 SYGVKD. CDR3 length: 13 residues. V lost 3 bases to trimming and J lost 7 bases; unmatched junction nucleotides: 2. The CDR3 sequence: CAISEGGGEKLFF. In DNA, the CDR3 is TGTGCCATCAGTGAAGGGGGCGGTGAAAAACTGTTTTTT.

The J gene is TRBJ2-1, the V gene TRBV10-3; D perhaps matches TRBD2 (5 bases). This CDR3 has 12 residues. With 3 bases removed from V and 12 bases from J, the gap between germline ends came to 12 bases. Germline lookup yields CDR1 ENHRY and CDR2 SYGVKD. The CDR3 sequence: CAISDGGYAQFF. CDR3 in DNA: TGTGCCATCAGTGACGGCGGGTATGCGCAGTTCTTC.

The sample holds a few counts of this clone. The chain employs TRBV6-6 and TRBJ1-3; TRBD1 aligns across 8 bases. The CDR3 has 14 amino acids. The V gene's germline CDR1 is MNHNY and CDR2 SVGAGI (reference sequence). V lost 6 bases, J lost 2 bases, and 3 bases stayed unmatched. The CDR3 sequence is CASSLTGAGNTIYF. As DNA, the CDR3 is TGTGCCAGCAGCTTGACAGGGGCTGGAAACACCATATATTTT.

The rearrangement uses TRBV5-6 and TRBJ1-2; TRBD1 matches at 10 bases. Germline CDR1 SGHDT, CDR2 YYEEEE. This CDR3 is 14 amino acids long. The V and J ends lost 5 bases and 4 bases, in that order; junction bases with no gene match: 5. CDR3 sequence reads: CASRGQGVSYGYTF. CDR3 nucleotides: TGTGCCAGCAGAGGACAGGGGGTTTCCTATGGCTACACCTTC.

The chain combines TRBV5-1 with TRBJ1-2; possibly TRBD1 for D (5 bases). The CDR3 is 11 amino acids. Germline-derived CDR1 and CDR2 are SGHRS and YFSETQ. Between the trimmed V and J ends, which lost 3 bases and 12 bases, there was a span of 12 bases. The CDR3 is CASSSGGTNTF. DNA of the CDR3: TGCGCCAGCAGCTCCGGGGGGACGAACACCTTC.

This clone was seen more than once but under ten times. The chain recombines TRBV15 with TRBJ2-5; no definite D call. CDR1 and CDR2 (germline): LNHNV, YYDKDF (reference sequence). This CDR3 contains 13 residues. Trimming took off 8 bases at V and 2 bases at J, with 12 bases between the two ends. In nucleotides, the CDR3 is TGTGCCACCGGCGTGTTGCGGCAAGAGACCCAGTACTTC. This sequence encodes CATGVLRQETQYF.

V and J are TRBV18 and TRBJ1-4, with D perhaps matching TRBD1 (5 bases). V lost 3 bases to trimming and J lost 7 bases, with 12 bases between them. The CDR3 covers 14 residues. CDR1 KGHSH and CDR2 LQKENI come from the germline V gene. CDR3 bases: TGTGCCAGCTCACCTCTCGGACATATTGAAAAACTGTTTTTT. Protein sequence: CASSPLGHIEKLFF.

This clone was seen more than once but under ten times. V usage is TRBV2 and J usage is TRBJ1-1; tentative D call: TRBD1 (6 bases). Trimming removed 2 bases at V and 8 bases at J, with 9 bases between. The CDR3 length is 12 residues. Germline CDR1 is SNHLY and CDR2 is FYNNEI. CDR3 nucleotides: TGTGCCAGCAGTGAACTGGGGACAGAAGCTTTCTTT. Translated, it gives CASSELGTEAFF.

The rearrangement joins TRBV6-5 to TRBJ2-3; D unclear. V gave up 4 bases and J gave up 4 bases, with 9 bases separating them. The germline V gene has CDR1 MNHEY and CDR2 SVGAGI. This CDR3 has 13 amino acids. CDR3 DNA: TGTGCCAGCAGTTTAACACCTCCAGATACGCAGTATTTT. Translated, it gives CASSLTPPDTQYF.

This clone was seen a single time. This chain connects TRBV30 to TRBJ1-2, with 9 bases identical to TRBD1. Germline lookup yields CDR1 GTSNPN and CDR2 SVGIG (reference sequence). V lost 3 bases, J lost 1 base, and 18 bases stayed unmatched. The length of the CDR3 is 19 residues. DNA for the CDR3: TGTGCCTGGAGACCAACTCACAGGGGGCGCGGTGTGGGTAACTATGGCTACACCTTC. Translation gives CAWRPTHRGRGVGNYGYTF.

The V call is TRBV27, the J call TRBJ1-2; D might be TRBD1 (6 bases). Trimming removed 6 bases at V and 1 base at J, with 15 bases between. CDR3 length: 15 amino acids. CDR1 is MNHEY, CDR2 SMNVEV, per germline (reference sequence). Written as DNA, the CDR3 is TGTGCCAGCAGACGCCGACAGGAAGTTAACTATGGCTACACCTTC. It codes for CASRRRQEVNYGYTF.

This chain uses TRBV14 with TRBJ1-3; D not resolved. Germline loops: CDR1 SGHDN, CDR2 FVKESK. This CDR3 has 12 residues. Trimming took 5 bases from V and 4 from J, leaving 6 bases between them. In nucleotides, the CDR3 is TGTGCCAGCAGCTTGGGCGGAAACACCATATATTTT. Amino acid sequence: CASSLGGNTIYF.

The chain couples TRBV13 to TRBJ2-5; TRBD1 is a possible D gene (6 bases). The CDR3 extends over 13 amino acids. Between the trimmed V and J ends, which lost 8 bases and 3 bases, there was a span of 13 bases. Per the germline V gene, CDR1 is PRHDT and CDR2 is FYEKMQ (reference sequence). Here the CDR3 reads CASRSGAKETQYF. For the CDR3, the DNA is TGTGCCAGCCGTTCAGGGGCTAAAGAGACCCAGTACTTC.